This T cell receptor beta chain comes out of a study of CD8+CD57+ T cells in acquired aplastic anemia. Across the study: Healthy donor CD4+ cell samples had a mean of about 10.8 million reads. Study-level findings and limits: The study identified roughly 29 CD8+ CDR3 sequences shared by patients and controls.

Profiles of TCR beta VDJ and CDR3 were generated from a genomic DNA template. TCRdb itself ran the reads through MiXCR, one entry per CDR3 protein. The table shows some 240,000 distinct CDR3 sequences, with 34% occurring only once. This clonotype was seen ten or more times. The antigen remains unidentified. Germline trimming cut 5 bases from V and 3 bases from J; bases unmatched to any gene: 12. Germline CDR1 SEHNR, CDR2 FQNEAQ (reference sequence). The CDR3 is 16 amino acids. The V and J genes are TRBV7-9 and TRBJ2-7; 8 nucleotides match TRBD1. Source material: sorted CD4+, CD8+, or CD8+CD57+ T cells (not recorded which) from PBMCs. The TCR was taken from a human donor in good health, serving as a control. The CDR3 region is CASSQRGGTGLYEQYF. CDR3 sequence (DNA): TGTGCCAGCAGCCAGCGAGGCGGGACAGGTCTCTACGAGCAGTACTTC. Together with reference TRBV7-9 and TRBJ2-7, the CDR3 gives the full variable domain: DTGVSQNPRHKITKRGQNVTFRCDPISEHNRLYWYRQTLGQGPEFLTYFQNEAQLEKSRLLSDRFSAERPKGSFSTLEIQRTEQGDSAMYLCASSQRGGTGLYEQYFGPGTRLTVT.